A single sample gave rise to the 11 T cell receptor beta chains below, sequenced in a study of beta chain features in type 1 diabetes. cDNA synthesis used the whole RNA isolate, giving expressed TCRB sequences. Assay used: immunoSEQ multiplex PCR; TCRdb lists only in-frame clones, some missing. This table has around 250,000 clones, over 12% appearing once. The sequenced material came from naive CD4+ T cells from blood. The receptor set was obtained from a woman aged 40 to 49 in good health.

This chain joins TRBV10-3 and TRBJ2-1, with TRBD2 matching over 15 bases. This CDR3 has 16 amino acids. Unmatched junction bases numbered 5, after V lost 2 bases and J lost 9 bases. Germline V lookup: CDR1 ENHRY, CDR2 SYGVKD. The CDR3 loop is CAISEGTSGGYSEQFF. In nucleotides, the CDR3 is TGTGCCATCAGTGAGGGGACTAGCGGGGGGTATAGTGAGCAGTTCTTC.

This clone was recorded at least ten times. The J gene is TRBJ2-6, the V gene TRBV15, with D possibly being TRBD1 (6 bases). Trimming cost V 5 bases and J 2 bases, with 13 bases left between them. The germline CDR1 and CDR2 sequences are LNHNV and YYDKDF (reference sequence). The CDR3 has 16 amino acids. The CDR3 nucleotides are TGTGCCACCAGCGAGGGGGAGCGGCCTGGGGCCAACGTCCTGACTTTC. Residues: CATSEGERPGANVLTF. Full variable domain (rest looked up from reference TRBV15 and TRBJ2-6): DAMVIQNPRYQVTQFGKPVTLSCSQTLNHNVMYWYQQKSSQAPKLLFHYYDKDFNNEADTPDNFQSRRPNTSFCFLDIRSPGLGDTAMYLCATSEGERPGANVLTFGAGSRLTVL.

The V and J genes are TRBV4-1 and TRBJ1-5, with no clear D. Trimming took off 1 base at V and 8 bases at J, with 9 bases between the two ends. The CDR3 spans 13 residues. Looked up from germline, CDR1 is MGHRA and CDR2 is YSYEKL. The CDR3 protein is CASSQGHAEPQHF. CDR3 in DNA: TGCGCCAGCAGCCAAGGACACGCTGAGCCCCAGCATTTT.

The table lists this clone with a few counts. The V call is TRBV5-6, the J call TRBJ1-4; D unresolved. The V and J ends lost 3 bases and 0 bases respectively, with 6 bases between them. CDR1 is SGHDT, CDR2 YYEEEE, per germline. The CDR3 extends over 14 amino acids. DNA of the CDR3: TGTGCCAGCAGCTCAATAGCAACTAATGAAAAACTGTTTTTT. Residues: CASSSIATNEKLFF. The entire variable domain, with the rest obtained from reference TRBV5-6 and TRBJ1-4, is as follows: DAGVTQSPTHLIKTRGQQVTLRCSPKSGHDTVSWYQQALGQGPQFIFQYYEEEERQRGNFPDRFSGHQFPNYSSELNVNALLLGDSALYLCASSSIATNEKLFFGSGTQLSVL.

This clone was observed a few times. This CDR3 is CASSLGNRGSRNQPQHF. CDR3 nucleotides: TGTGCCAGCAGTCTGGGGAACAGGGGATCGAGGAATCAGCCCCAGCATTTT. The chain is built from TRBV2 and TRBJ1-5, with TRBD1 identical over 7 bases. Germline V gene data show CDR1 as SNHLY and CDR2 as FYNNEI. The length of the CDR3 is 17 residues. V was clipped by 5 bases and J by 4 bases; unmatched bases: 14.

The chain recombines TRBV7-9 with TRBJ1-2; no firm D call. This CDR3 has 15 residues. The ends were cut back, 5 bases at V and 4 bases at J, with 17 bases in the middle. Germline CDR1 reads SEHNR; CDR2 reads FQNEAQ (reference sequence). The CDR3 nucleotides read TGTGCCAGCAGCCACTCGGGAATGGACCTCTATGGCTACACCTTC. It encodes CASSHSGMDLYGYTF.

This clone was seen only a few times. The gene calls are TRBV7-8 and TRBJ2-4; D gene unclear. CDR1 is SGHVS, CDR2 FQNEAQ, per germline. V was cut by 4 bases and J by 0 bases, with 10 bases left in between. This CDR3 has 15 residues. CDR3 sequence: CASSSMSEAKNIQYF. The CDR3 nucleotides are TGTGCCAGCAGCTCTATGTCTGAAGCCAAAAACATTCAGTACTTC.

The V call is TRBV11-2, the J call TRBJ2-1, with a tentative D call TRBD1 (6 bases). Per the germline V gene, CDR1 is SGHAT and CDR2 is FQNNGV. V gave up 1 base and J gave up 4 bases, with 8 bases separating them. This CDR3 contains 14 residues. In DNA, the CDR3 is TGTGCCAGCAGCTTAGGGGACACGTACAATGAGCAGTTCTTC. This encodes CASSLGDTYNEQFF.

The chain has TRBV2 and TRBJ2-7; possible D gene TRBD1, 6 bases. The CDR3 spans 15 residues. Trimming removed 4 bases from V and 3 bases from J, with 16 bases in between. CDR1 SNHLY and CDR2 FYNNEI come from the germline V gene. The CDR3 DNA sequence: TGTGCCAGCAGTGTTCCCCTAGGACAGTTCTACGAGCAGTACTTC. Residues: CASSVPLGQFYEQYF.

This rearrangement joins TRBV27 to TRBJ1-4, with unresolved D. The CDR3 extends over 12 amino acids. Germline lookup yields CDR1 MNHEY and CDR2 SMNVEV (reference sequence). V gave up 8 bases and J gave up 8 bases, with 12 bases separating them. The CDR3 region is CASGSGGEKLFF. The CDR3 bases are TGTGCCAGCGGGTCGGGTGGGGAAAAACTGTTTTTT.

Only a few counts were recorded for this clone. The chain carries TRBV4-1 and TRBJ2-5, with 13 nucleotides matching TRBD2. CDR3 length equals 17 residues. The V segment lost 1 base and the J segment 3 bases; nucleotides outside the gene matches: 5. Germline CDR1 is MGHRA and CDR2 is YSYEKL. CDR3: CASSQARGTSGEETQYF. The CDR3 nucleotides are TGCGCCAGCAGCCAAGCCCGCGGGACTAGCGGGGAAGAGACCCAGTACTTC.